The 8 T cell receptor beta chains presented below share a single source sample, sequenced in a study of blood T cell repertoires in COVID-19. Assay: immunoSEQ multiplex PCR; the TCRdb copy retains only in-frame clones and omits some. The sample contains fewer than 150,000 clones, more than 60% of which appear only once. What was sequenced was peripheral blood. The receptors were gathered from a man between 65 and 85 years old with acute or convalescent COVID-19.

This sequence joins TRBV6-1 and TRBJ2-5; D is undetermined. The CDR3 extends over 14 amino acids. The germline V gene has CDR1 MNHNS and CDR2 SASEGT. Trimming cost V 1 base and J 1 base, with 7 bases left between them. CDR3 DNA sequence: TGTGCCAGCAGTGAAGGACACGGCCAAGAGACCCAGTACTTC. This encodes CASSEGHGQETQYF.

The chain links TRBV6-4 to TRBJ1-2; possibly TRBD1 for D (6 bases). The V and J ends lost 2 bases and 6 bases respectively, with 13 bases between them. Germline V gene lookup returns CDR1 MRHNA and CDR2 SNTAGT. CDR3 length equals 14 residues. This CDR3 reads CASSDQAGANGYTF. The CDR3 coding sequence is TGTGCCAGCAGTGACCAAGCGGGGGCGAATGGCTACACCTTC.

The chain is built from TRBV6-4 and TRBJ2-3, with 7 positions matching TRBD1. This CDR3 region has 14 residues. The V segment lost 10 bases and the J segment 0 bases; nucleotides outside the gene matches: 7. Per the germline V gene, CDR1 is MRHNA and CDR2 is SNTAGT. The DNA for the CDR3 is TGTGCCACCTCCGGGACAGCTAGCACAGATACGCAGTATTTT. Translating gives CATSGTASTDTQYF.

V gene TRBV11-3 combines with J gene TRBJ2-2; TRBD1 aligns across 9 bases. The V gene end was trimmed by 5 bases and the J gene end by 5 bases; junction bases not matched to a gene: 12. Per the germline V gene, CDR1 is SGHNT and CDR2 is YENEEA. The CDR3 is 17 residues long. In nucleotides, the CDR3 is TGTGCCAGCAGCGACTACCGGGACAGGGTGCCAACCGGGGAGCTGTTTTTT. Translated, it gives CASSDYRDRVPTGELFF.

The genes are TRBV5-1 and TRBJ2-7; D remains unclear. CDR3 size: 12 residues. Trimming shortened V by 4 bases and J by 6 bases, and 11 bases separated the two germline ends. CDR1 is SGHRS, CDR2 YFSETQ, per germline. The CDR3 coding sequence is TGCGCCAGCAGCGTCCTGCCGAGCGAGCAGTACTTC. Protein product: CASSVLPSEQYF. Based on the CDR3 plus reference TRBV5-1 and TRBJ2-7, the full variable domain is KAGVTQTPRYLIKTRGQQVTLSCSPISGHRSVSWYQQTPGQGLQFLFEYFSETQRNKGNFPGRFSGRQFSNSRSEMNVSTLELGDSALYLCASSVLPSEQYFGPGTRLTVT.

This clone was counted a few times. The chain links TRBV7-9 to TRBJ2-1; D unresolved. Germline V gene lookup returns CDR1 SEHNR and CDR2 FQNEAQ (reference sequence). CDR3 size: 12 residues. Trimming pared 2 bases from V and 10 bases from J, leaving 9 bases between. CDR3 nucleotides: TGTGCCAGCAGCTTAATTAGTCGGGAGCAGTTCTTC. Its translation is CASSLISREQFF.

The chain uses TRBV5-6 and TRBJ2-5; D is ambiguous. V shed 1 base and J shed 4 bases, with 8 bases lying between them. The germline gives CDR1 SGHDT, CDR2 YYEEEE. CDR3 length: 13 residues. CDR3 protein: CASSLSGGETQYF. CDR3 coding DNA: TGTGCCAGCAGCTTGTCAGGTGGAGAGACCCAGTACTTC.

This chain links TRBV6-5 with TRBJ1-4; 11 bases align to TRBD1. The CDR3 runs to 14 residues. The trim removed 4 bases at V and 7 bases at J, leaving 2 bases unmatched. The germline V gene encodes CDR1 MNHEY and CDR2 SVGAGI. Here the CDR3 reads CASSWTGGREKLFF. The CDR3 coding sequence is TGTGCCAGCAGTTGGACAGGGGGCCGTGAAAAACTGTTTTTT.